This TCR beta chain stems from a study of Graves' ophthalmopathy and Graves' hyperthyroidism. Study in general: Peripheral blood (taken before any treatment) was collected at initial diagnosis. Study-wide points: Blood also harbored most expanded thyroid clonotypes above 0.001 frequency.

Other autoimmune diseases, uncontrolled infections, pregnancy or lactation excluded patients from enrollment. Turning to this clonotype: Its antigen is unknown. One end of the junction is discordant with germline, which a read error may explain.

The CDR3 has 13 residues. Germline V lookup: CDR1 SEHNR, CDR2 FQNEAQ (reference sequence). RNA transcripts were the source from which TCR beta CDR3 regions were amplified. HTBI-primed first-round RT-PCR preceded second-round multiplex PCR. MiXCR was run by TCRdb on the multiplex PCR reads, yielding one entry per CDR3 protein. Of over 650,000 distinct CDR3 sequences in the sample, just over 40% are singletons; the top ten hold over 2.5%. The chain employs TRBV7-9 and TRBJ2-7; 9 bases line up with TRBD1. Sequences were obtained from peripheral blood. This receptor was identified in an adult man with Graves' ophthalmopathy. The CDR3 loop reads CASSWTGDREQYF. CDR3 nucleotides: TGCGCCAGCAGCTGGACAGGGGATCGCGAGCAGTACTTC.